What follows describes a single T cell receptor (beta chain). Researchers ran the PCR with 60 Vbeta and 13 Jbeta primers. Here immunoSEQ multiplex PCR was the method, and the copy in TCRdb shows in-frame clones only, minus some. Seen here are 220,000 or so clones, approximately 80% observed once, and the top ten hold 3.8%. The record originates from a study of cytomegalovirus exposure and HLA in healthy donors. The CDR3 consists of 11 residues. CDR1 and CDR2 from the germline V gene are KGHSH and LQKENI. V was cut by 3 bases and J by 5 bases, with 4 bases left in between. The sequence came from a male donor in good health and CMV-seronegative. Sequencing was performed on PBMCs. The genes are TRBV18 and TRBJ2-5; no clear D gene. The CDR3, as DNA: TGTGCCAGCTCACCGGGCGAGACCCAGTACTTC. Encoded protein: CASSPGETQYF. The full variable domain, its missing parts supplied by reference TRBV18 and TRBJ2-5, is NAGVMQNPRHLVRRRGQEARLRCSPMKGHSHVYWYRQLPEEGLKFMVYLQKENIIDESGMPKERFSAEFPKEGPSILRIQQVVRGDSAAYFCASSPGETQYFGPGTRLLVL.